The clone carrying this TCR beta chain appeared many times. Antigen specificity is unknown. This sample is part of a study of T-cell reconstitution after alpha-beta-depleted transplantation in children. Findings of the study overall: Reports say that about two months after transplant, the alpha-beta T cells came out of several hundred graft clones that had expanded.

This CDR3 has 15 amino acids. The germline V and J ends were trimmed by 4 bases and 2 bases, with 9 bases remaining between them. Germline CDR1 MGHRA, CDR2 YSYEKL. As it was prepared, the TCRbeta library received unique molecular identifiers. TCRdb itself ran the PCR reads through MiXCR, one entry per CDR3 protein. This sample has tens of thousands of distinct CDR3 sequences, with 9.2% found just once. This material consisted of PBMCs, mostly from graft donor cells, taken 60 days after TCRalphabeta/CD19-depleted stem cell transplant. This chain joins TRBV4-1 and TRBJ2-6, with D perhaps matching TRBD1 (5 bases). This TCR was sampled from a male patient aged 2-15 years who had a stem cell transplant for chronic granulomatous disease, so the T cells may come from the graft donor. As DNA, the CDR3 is TGCGCCAGCAGCCCGCAGGGTACTGGGGCCAACGTCCTGACTTTC. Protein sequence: CASSPQGTGANVLTF.